Listed here are 17 T cell receptor beta chains from one sample, sequenced in a study of OX40 agonist ivuxolimab in advanced cancers. Data came from immunoSEQ multiplex PCR; TCRdb stores just in-frame clones and leaves some out. The sample holds 6,000 to 9,000 clones, more than 70% seen once. The sample here was CD4+ or CD8+ T cells sorted from blood, taken in a trial of the OX40 agonist ivuxolimab. All receptors come from an adult with an advanced solid tumor such as melanoma, head and neck, liver or kidney cancer.

The V and J genes are TRBV5-1 and TRBJ2-1; unclear D gene. This CDR3 has 13 amino acids. Trimming cost V 5 bases and J 0 bases, with 6 bases left between them. Germline loops: CDR1 SGHRS, CDR2 YFSETQ. The CDR3: CASSPSSYNEQFF. DNA of the CDR3: TGCGCCAGCAGTCCCAGCTCCTACAATGAGCAGTTCTTC.

On this clone: At one boundary the junction diverges from the germline segment, which might be a read error. The rearrangement uses TRBV30 and TRBJ2-4; 8 bases fit TRBD1. CDR1 GTSNPN and CDR2 SVGIG come from the germline V gene (reference sequence). The CDR3 totals 14 residues. The DNA for the CDR3 is TGTGCCTGGAGTGAACCACCCGACAGGGGAGTTACTAGGTTC. It specifies CAWSEPPDRGVTRF.

This sequence joins TRBV15 and TRBJ2-5; maybe TRBD1 (6 bases). Trimming took off 6 bases at V and 0 bases at J, with 17 bases between the two ends. CDR1 and CDR2 from the germline V gene are LNHNV and YYDKDF (reference sequence). The CDR3 totals 16 residues. The DNA for the CDR3 is TGTGCCACCAGTCCCTCGGGACACATAAACCAAGAGACCCAGTACTTC. Translating it yields CATSPSGHINQETQYF.

V is TRBV30 and J is TRBJ2-7; D may be TRBD1 (5 bases). V was pared by 5 bases and J by 2 bases, with 10 bases between. Germline-derived CDR1 and CDR2 are GTSNPN and SVGIG (reference sequence). This CDR3 contains 12 residues. The CDR3: CAWGRVPYEQYF. The CDR3 DNA follows: TGTGCCTGGGGCAGGGTTCCCTACGAGCAGTACTTC.

The chain recombines TRBV28 with TRBJ2-1, with TRBD2 identical over 8 bases. This CDR3 spans 15 amino acids. V lost 2 bases and J lost 7; bases outside the gene matches: 7. The germline V gene has CDR1 MDHEN and CDR2 SYDVKM. The CDR3 DNA sequence: TGTGCCAGCAGTTTACCCGGGACTAGGGTTAATGAGCAGTTCTTC. Encoded protein: CASSLPGTRVNEQFF.

This chain joins TRBV11-2 and TRBJ2-7, with D possibly being TRBD2 (5 bases). V was pared by 5 bases and J by 4 bases, with 12 bases between. Germline V gene sequence: CDR1 SGHAT, CDR2 FQNNGV. CDR3 length: 13 amino acids. CDR3 DNA: TGTGCCAGCAGCCCTCTGACTACTTACGAGCAGTACTTC. Amino acid sequence: CASSPLTTYEQYF.

This sequence joins TRBV29-1 and TRBJ2-7; 7 bases line up with TRBD2. Germline V lookup: CDR1 SQVTM, CDR2 ANQGSEA. V shed 6 bases, J shed 7 bases, and the junction held 12 bases outside the gene matches. CDR3 length equals 13 residues. The CDR3 bases are TGCAGCGTATCATCGGGGGGAACGGGTGAGCAGTACTTC. As protein: CSVSSGGTGEQYF.

The gene calls are TRBV7-6 and TRBJ1-2, with D possibly matching TRBD1 (6 bases). The CDR3 is 18 amino acids. V gave up 5 bases and J gave up 4 bases, with 26 bases separating them. CDR1 is SGHVS, CDR2 FNYEAQ, per germline. The CDR3 DNA reads TGTGCCAGCAGCAGCAAGTTCTCGCCCAACAGGGCTGGCTATGGCTACACCTTC. It yields the protein CASSSKFSPNRAGYGYTF.

The chain is built from TRBV9 and TRBJ2-7, with 8 bases that match TRBD1. Germline values: CDR1 SGDLS, CDR2 YYNGEE. V was pared by 4 bases and J by 3 bases, with 3 bases of the junction left unmatched. The CDR3 contains 13 residues. CDR3 bases: TGTGCCAGCAGCACAGGGACAGGCTACGAGCAGTACTTC. Translation: CASSTGTGYEQYF. Full variable domain (rest looked up from reference TRBV9 and TRBJ2-7): DSGVTQTPKHLITATGQRVTLRCSPRSGDLSVYWYQQSLDQGLQFLIQYYNGEERAKGNILERFSAQQFPDLHSELNLSSLELGDSALYFCASSTGTGYEQYFGPGTRLTVT.

In its sample, this clone ranks as large. The gene calls are TRBV5-8 and TRBJ2-5; 7 bases are shared with TRBD1. V lost 4 bases and J lost 2; bases outside the gene matches: 14. CDR3 length: 17 residues. Germline assignment: CDR1 SGHTS and CDR2 YDEGEE. The DNA for the CDR3 is TGTGCCAGCAGCGGAAGAGCAGACACAGGGGCACAAGAGACCCAGTACTTC. Protein sequence: CASSGRADTGAQETQYF.

In its sample, this clone ranks as large. This rearrangement joins TRBV7-8 to TRBJ1-3; D remains ambiguous. Trimming took 2 bases from V and 0 from J, leaving 14 bases between them. The CDR3 has 17 residues. The V gene's germline CDR1 is SGHVS and CDR2 FQNEAQ. CDR3 DNA: TGTGCCAGCAGCTTAACGACGGACTCGATCTCTGGAAACACCATATATTTT. It translates to CASSLTTDSISGNTIYF.

This rearrangement joins TRBV5-6 to TRBJ1-2; D is uncertain. Trimming shortened V by 3 bases and J by 0 bases, and 9 bases separated the two germline ends. Germline CDR1 and CDR2: SGHDT and YYEEEE. The CDR3 runs to 14 residues. CDR3 nucleotides: TGTGCCAGCAGCTCTTTCGGGGCTAACTATGGCTACACCTTC. Translation: CASSSFGANYGYTF.

V is TRBV28 and J is TRBJ2-1; TRBD1 is a possible D gene (5 bases). The germline V gene encodes CDR1 MDHEN and CDR2 SYDVKM. The CDR3 is made up of 15 amino acids. The ends were cut back, 1 base at V and 8 bases at J, with 15 bases in the middle. CDR3 loop: CASSLSSDNSYEQFF. Here the CDR3 DNA reads TGTGCCAGCAGTTTATCCTCGGACAATAGCTATGAGCAGTTCTTC.

The chain carries TRBV6-6 and TRBJ1-3; TRBD1 aligns across 10 bases. The CDR3 covers 15 residues. The trim removed 8 bases at V and 4 bases at J, leaving 8 bases unmatched. Looked up from germline, CDR1 is MNHNY and CDR2 is SVGAGI (reference sequence). CDR3 sequence reads: CASSMTGGAGNTIYF. DNA for the CDR3: TGTGCCAGCTCGATGACAGGGGGCGCGGGAAACACCATATATTTT.

Written as DNA, the CDR3 is TGTGCCAGCAGCGACCCTAGCGGAGGGTTCTCCTACAATGAGCAGTTCTTC. It specifies CASSDPSGGFSYNEQFF. The chain is built from TRBV7-9 and TRBJ2-1, with TRBD2 identical over 7 bases. V shed 5 bases, J shed 0 bases, and the junction held 10 bases outside the gene matches. The CDR3 has 17 amino acids. Germline lookup yields CDR1 SEHNR and CDR2 FQNEAQ (reference sequence). The whole variable domain, filled in from reference TRBV7-9 and TRBJ2-1, reads DTGVSQNPRHKITKRGQNVTFRCDPISEHNRLYWYRQTLGQGPEFLTYFQNEAQLEKSRLLSDRFSAERPKGSFSTLEIQRTEQGDSAMYLCASSDPSGGFSYNEQFFGPGTRLTVL.

The chain carries TRBV19 and TRBJ1-3, with no clear D. This CDR3 contains 15 residues. Trimming shortened V by 0 bases and J by 1 base, and 7 bases separated the two germline ends. Germline V gives CDR1 LNHDA, CDR2 SQIVND (reference sequence). In nucleotides, the CDR3 is TGTGCCAGTAGTATAGACCGGGGTTCTGGAAACACCATATATTTT. Encoded protein: CASSIDRGSGNTIYF.

By share, this clone ranks as large (0.1 to 1%). This chain links TRBV6-5 with TRBJ1-1; 7 nucleotides agree with TRBD1. This CDR3 comprises 14 residues. CDR1 is MNHEY, CDR2 SVGAGI, per germline. Trimming at V came to 6 bases and at J to 7 bases, leaving 11 bases not matched to a gene. CDR3 loop: CASSPTGNEDEAFF. The CDR3 bases are TGTGCCAGCAGCCCGACAGGGAATGAAGATGAAGCTTTCTTT.